This T cell receptor beta chain was sequenced for a study of T cell responses to AZD1222 COVID-19 vaccine. The study's findings and limits: At baseline, just a handful of AZD1222 recipients tested seropositive. Mostly white British, mostly female donors; authors suggested clonal diversity may be underestimated.

Germline trimming cut 11 bases from V and 6 bases from J; bases unmatched to any gene: 6. In germline, CDR1 is MNHEY, CDR2 SVGAGI. CDR3 length: 13 amino acids. For this clone: Its antigen is as yet unknown.

Clones were read by immunoSEQ multiplex PCR, and TCRdb kept only the in-frame ones, dropping some. The sample lists 100,000 to 150,000 clones, roughly 90% occurring once. The TCR was taken from an adult in good health. Sequenced here: peripheral blood, sampled on day 0 of MenACWY control vaccination. The chain links TRBV6-5 to TRBJ2-1; TRBD1 matches at 11 bases. The CDR3 here is CAGRDRGFNEQFF. The CDR3 coding sequence is TGTGCCGGTAGGGACAGGGGGTTCAATGAGCAGTTCTTC.